This T cell receptor beta chain was observed in a study of CD8+CD57+ T cells in acquired aplastic anemia. The template for TCR beta VDJ and CDR3 sequence profiling was genomic DNA. Using its own MiXCR run on the reads, TCRdb lists one record per CDR3 protein. The table includes around 170,000 distinct CDR3 sequences, less than 60% detected once. This CDR3 has 17 amino acids. Germline V CDR1 and CDR2: MNHEY, SVGEGT. The junction had 9 bases not matched to a gene; V was cut back by 2 bases and J by 2 bases. Those patients picked for sequencing had displayed CD8+CD57+ cell expansion on flow cytometry. This clonotype was found a few times.

Sequencing was done on a sample of sorted CD4+, CD8+, or CD8+CD57+ T cells (not recorded which) from PBMCs. This TCR was recovered from a human donor with aplastic anemia. The chain couples TRBV6-2 or TRBV6-3 to TRBJ2-5, with 9 bases fitting TRBD2. CDR3 region: CASSYRREGDSQETQYF. As DNA, the CDR3 is TGTGCCAGCAGTTACAGGCGGGAGGGGGACAGTCAAGAGACCCAGTACTTC.